These 8 T cell receptor beta chains were sequenced from one sample in a study of spatial heterogeneity in lung cancer. Time point given: sample taken at primary tumor resection. No cells were sorted before sequencing. The whole RNA sequenced was extracted from tumor, nontumor lung or frozen PBMC. Each CDR3 protein gets one entry after TCRdb re-called the 5' RACE reads with MiXCR. The table includes 14,000 to 15,000 distinct CDR3 sequences, 10% to 14% detected once. Sequencing used PBMCs, obtained at surgery. The receptors shown here come from a female donor with early-stage non-small cell lung cancer.

This clonotype turned up a few times. The rearrangement joins TRBV11-2 to TRBJ2-1, with 10 nucleotides matching TRBD2. The CDR3 sequence is 15 residues long. CDR1 SGHAT and CDR2 FQNNGV come from the germline V gene. V lost 5 bases and J lost 7; bases outside the gene matches: 8. CDR3 sequence: CASSALAGVRNEQFF. The CDR3 DNA is TGTGCCAGCAGCGCCCTAGCGGGGGTCCGAAATGAGCAGTTCTTC.

This clonotype ranks as medium-sized. V gene TRBV6-2 or TRBV6-3 combines with J gene TRBJ1-5, with D possibly matching TRBD1 (5 bases). The CDR3 consists of 17 residues. Germline V gives CDR1 MNHEY, CDR2 SVGEGT. Trimming removed 0 bases at V and 4 bases at J, with 16 bases between. CDR3 nucleotides: TGTGCCAGCAGTTACTCGAGGCAAGGGGCCAGTAATCAGCCCCAGCATTTT. It is translated as CASSYSRQGASNQPQHF.

This sequence joins TRBV27 and TRBJ1-5; D is undetermined. V was pared by 3 bases and J by 2 bases, with 11 bases between. This CDR3 spans 15 amino acids. Germline loops: CDR1 MNHEY, CDR2 SMNVEV (reference sequence). In nucleotides, the CDR3 is TGTGCCAGCAGTTTGCGCTTATATGGCAATCAGCCCCAGCATTTT. Amino acids: CASSLRLYGNQPQHF.

This clonotype showed up many times. The rearrangement joins TRBV2 to TRBJ2-3; 7 nucleotides agree with TRBD2. This CDR3 region has 14 residues. V was clipped by 8 bases and J by 2 bases; unmatched bases: 7. From germline, CDR1 is SNHLY and CDR2 FYNNEI. CDR3 protein: CASQQRGNTDTQYF. CDR3 DNA sequence: TGTGCCAGCCAGCAGCGGGGAAACACAGATACGCAGTATTTT.

In its sample, this clonotype was seen many times. A junction boundary mismatches the germline segment, possibly from a read error. The chain employs TRBV7-7 and TRBJ1-1, with TRBD1 as a possible D gene (5 bases). Germline V gene data show CDR1 as SSHAT and CDR2 as FNYEAQ (reference sequence). CDR3 length equals 17 residues. The CDR3 region has the DNA TGTGCTAGCAGCGCCCCAAGGGGAATTCCTGTGAACACTGAAGCTTTCTTT. Its translation is CASSAPRGIPVNTEAFF.

The chain joins TRBV7-2 to TRBJ2-5; tentatively, D is TRBD1 or TRBD2 (7 bases each). Per germline, CDR1 SGHTA and CDR2 FQGNSA. This CDR3 comprises 15 residues. V was cut by 5 bases and J by 2 bases, with 15 bases left in between. Here the CDR3 reads CASSPRRGGQETQYF. The CDR3, as DNA: TGTGCCAGCAGCCCACGCAGGGGGGGTCAAGAGACCCAGTACTTC.

This clonotype was observed many times. J is TRBJ1-4 and V is TRBV3-1, with TRBD1 identical over 11 bases. Germline V gene sequence: CDR1 LGHDT, CDR2 YNNKEL (reference sequence). The CDR3 has 19 amino acids. V gave up 4 bases and J gave up 7 bases; unmatched junction bases: 17. The DNA for the CDR3 is TGTGCCAGCAGCCTTCTTGGGACAGGGGGACCGCTTGGATTTGAAAAACTGTTTTTT. This encodes CASSLLGTGGPLGFEKLFF.

This clonotype was seen repeatedly, ten times or more. The rearrangement joins TRBV28 to TRBJ2-3; D might be TRBD2 (6 bases). Germline lookup yields CDR1 MDHEN and CDR2 SYDVKM. With 3 bases removed from V and 3 bases from J, the gap between germline ends came to 10 bases. CDR3 length: 14 amino acids. The CDR3 sequence is CASSLLAATDTQYF. The CDR3 region has the DNA TGTGCCAGCAGTTTGTTAGCGGCAACAGATACGCAGTATTTT.